These T cell receptor beta chains were read from a single sample in a study of post-analysis software for immune sequencing data. TCRdb processed the PCR reads anew with MiXCR; each CDR3 protein has one entry. In the table there are some 890,000 distinct CDR3 sequences, about 57% of which are singletons. Source material: blood. The receptors were gathered from a girl aged 10 to 17 with multiple sclerosis. Both conserved end residues are part of each CDR3. D genes are given only for firm matches. Expanded clones are given a class, and other clones once, few, many or no size at all.

J,D,V,size,CDR3,DNA
TRBJ2-1,-,TRBV29-1,-,CSVVTRVMNEQFF,TGCAGCGTTGTTACCAGGGTGATGAATGAGCAGTTCTTC
TRBJ2-3,-,TRBV7-9,-,CASSLESGRDTQYF,TGTGCCAGCAGCTTAGAGTCCGGAAGAGATACGCAGTATTTT
TRBJ1-2,-,TRBV20-1,-,CSATRGGPNYGYTF,TGCAGTGCTACCAGGGGTGGTCCTAACTATGGCTACACCTTC
TRBJ2-7,-,TRBV7-2,many,CASSLAPGEQYF,TGTGCCAGCAGCTTAGCGCCGGGAGAGCAGTACTTC
TRBJ1-6,-,TRBV20-1,-,CSAPTYQGNSPLHF,TGCAGTGCTCCCACCTACCAGGGAAATTCACCCCTCCACTTT
TRBJ2-4,-,TRBV29-1,few,CSAAQKLAKNIQYF,TGCAGCGCGGCCCAGAAACTAGCCAAAAACATTCAGTACTTC
TRBJ2-1,-,TRBV9,-,CASTPGLLYNEQFF,TGTGCCAGCACCCCGGGGCTATTATACAATGAGCAGTTCTTC
TRBJ2-5,-,TRBV29-1,-,CSVGVLGETQYF,TGCAGCGTTGGAGTGCTTGGCGAGACCCAGTACTTC
TRBJ2-7,TRBD1,TRBV4-1,few,CASSQLGQATYEQYF,TGCGCCAGCAGCCAGCTGGGACAGGCGACCTACGAGCAGTACTTC
TRBJ2-3,TRBD2,TRBV20-1,-,CSARVLAAADTQYF,TGCAGTGCTAGGGTCCTAGCGGCGGCAGATACGCAGTATTTT
TRBJ2-7,TRBD1,TRBV7-8,few,CASSLPLTGLHEQYF,TGTGCCAGCAGCTTACCCCTGACAGGGCTCCACGAGCAGTACTTC
TRBJ2-7,-,TRBV5-1,few,CASSLEVGSSYEQYF,TGCGCCAGCAGCTTGGAGGTTGGGAGCTCCTACGAGCAGTACTTC
TRBJ2-5,-,TRBV7-9,few,CASLPSLRGVETQYF,TGTGCCAGCCTACCTTCCCTGAGGGGGGTAGAGACCCAGTACTTC
TRBJ2-3,-,TRBV5-1,-,CASSLGSSKGTDTQYF,TGCGCCAGCAGCTTGGGATCCTCAAAAGGCACAGATACGCAGTATTTT
TRBJ2-7,TRBD1,TRBV5-1,-,CASSSTPGQGGLAYEQYF,TGCGCCAGCAGCTCGACCCCGGGACAGGGGGGCCTAGCCTACGAGCAGTACTTC
TRBJ2-5,-,TRBV20-1,few,CSARFSGGETQYF,TGCAGTGCTCGATTCTCCGGTGGGGAGACCCAGTACTTC
TRBJ1-2,TRBD1,TRBV7-9,few,CASSTAGQVFSTF,TGTGCCAGCAGCACAGCGGGACAGGTTTTTTCCACCTTC
TRBJ1-4,-,TRBV20-1,-,CSAPGTNEKLFF,TGCAGTGCTCCGGGAACTAATGAAAAACTGTTTTTT
TRBJ2-5,-,TRBV20-1,-,CSAHALVSRGQETQYF,TGCAGTGCCCATGCTCTCGTTTCTAGGGGCCAAGAGACCCAGTACTTC
TRBJ2-3,TRBD1,TRBV7-6,-,CASSSTGGATDTQYF,TGTGCCAGCAGCTCAACAGGGGGCGCGACAGATACGCAGTATTTT
TRBJ1-1,-,TRBV2,-,CASRVRQTMNTEAFF,TGTGCCAGCAGGGTTAGACAGACTATGAACACTGAAGCTTTCTTT
TRBJ2-7,-,TRBV9,many,CASSGSSYEQYF,TGTGCCAGCAGCGGGTCTAGCTACGAGCAGTACTTC
TRBJ2-1,-,TRBV29-1,few,CSVDRPTYNEQFF,TGCAGCGTCGACAGGCCTACCTACAATGAGCAGTTCTTC
TRBJ2-1,TRBD2,TRBV20-1,-,CSASFFSGGSVSEQFF,TGCAGTGCTAGTTTTTTTAGCGGGGGGTCCGTATCGGAGCAGTTCTTC
TRBJ2-7,-,TRBV7-9,-,CASSLQTDSSYEQYF,TGTGCCAGCAGCTTACAGACAGATAGCTCCTACGAGCAGTACTTC
TRBJ2-6,-,TRBV29-1,-,CSVGRGSSGANVLTF,TGCAGCGTTGGCAGGGGCTCCTCTGGGGCCAACGTCCTGACTTTC
TRBJ2-1,-,TRBV5-1,few,CASSVGGLRRSEQFF,TGCGCCAGCAGCGTGGGCGGTTTGCGGCGCTCTGAGCAGTTCTTC
TRBJ1-5,-,TRBV15,-,CATSRGVSHDQPQHF,TGTGCCACCAGCAGGGGGGTTTCACACGATCAGCCCCAGCATTTT
TRBJ2-6,-,TRBV7-9,few,CASSLGIGSYTSGANVLTF,TGTGCCAGCAGCTTAGGGATAGGAAGTTATACCTCTGGGGCCAACGTCCTGACTTTC
TRBJ2-3,TRBD2,TRBV7-9,-,CASSLVAGTGTDTQYF,TGTGCCAGCAGCTTAGTAGCGGGTACAGGCACAGATACGCAGTATTTT
TRBJ2-1,TRBD1,TRBV20-1,few,CSASTGTANNEQFF,TGCAGTGCTAGCACCGGGACAGCAAACAATGAGCAGTTCTTC
TRBJ2-1,-,TRBV4-1,-,CASSQDGAAGTTSYNEQFF,TGCGCCAGCAGCCAAGATGGTGCTGCAGGGACCACCTCCTACAATGAGCAGTTCTTC
TRBJ1-5,-,TRBV27,-,CASSLYSHDEQYNQPQHF,TGTGCCAGCAGTTTATACAGCCATGACGAGCAGTACAATCAGCCCCAGCATTTT
TRBJ2-3,TRBD2,TRBV7-9,-,CASSLVGASGTTDTQYF,TGTGCCAGCAGCTTAGTAGGGGCTAGCGGTACCACAGATACGCAGTATTTT
TRBJ1-6,-,TRBV7-3,-,CASSLSADLYSPLHF,TGTGCCAGCAGCTTATCTGCGGACCTTTATTCACCCCTCCACTTT
TRBJ2-7,TRBD2,TRBV9,few,CASSPEGTNYEQYF,TGTGCCAGCAGCCCCGAAGGGACTAACTACGAGCAGTACTTC
TRBJ2-3,-,TRBV5-1,-,CASSLAQSGMSTDTQYF,TGCGCCAGCAGCTTGGCGCAGTCCGGTATGAGCACAGATACGCAGTATTTT
TRBJ1-2,TRBD1,TRBV20-1,-,CSAPHRGSYGYTF,TGCAGTGCTCCTCACAGGGGAAGCTATGGCTACACCTTC
TRBJ2-7,-,TRBV10-3,few,CAISQGSSYEQYF,TGTGCCATCAGTCAGGGGAGCTCCTACGAGCAGTACTTC
TRBJ2-1,TRBD1,TRBV6-4,-,CASSDSGTGYNEQFF,TGTGCCAGCAGTGACTCAGGGACAGGGTACAATGAGCAGTTCTTC
TRBJ2-7,TRBD1,TRBV12-3/TRBV12-4,few,CASSTGQVATYEQYF,TGTGCCAGCAGTACCGGACAGGTAGCGACCTACGAGCAGTACTTC
TRBJ2-6,TRBD1,TRBV7-2,-,CASRRGPLGTGANVLTF,TGTGCCAGCAGAAGGGGGCCTCTTGGGACTGGGGCCAACGTCCTGACTTTC
TRBJ2-7,-,TRBV29-1,-,CSARGLASYEQYF,TGCAGCGCCCGGGGGCTAGCTTCATACGAGCAGTACTTC
TRBJ1-5,TRBD1,TRBV12-3/TRBV12-4,-,CASTDRVSNQPQHF,TGTGCCAGCACCGACAGGGTTTCCAATCAGCCCCAGCATTTT
TRBJ2-7,-,TRBV6-1,-,CASSDSPEQAPGYF,TGTGCCAGCAGTGATTCCCCTGAACAGGCGCCTGGGTACTTC
TRBJ2-3,TRBD2,TRBV10-3,-,CAIRGTSGKNTQYF,TGTGCCATCAGGGGGACTAGCGGGAAGAATACGCAGTATTTT
TRBJ2-1,TRBD2,TRBV7-3,-,CASRLGLAGYNEQFF,TGTGCCAGCAGACTGGGACTAGCGGGATACAATGAGCAGTTCTTC
TRBJ2-7,-,TRBV5-1,-,CASSLRGGPSYEQYF,TGCGCCAGCAGCTTGCGCGGGGGCCCATCCTACGAGCAGTACTTC
TRBJ2-3,-,TRBV2,-,CASSGGPADTQYF,TGTGCCAGCAGTGGCGGACCAGCGGATACGCAGTATTTT
TRBJ2-1,-,TRBV29-1,-,CSARGVPYNEQFF,TGCAGCGCTAGGGGGGTGCCCTACAATGAGCAGTTCTTC